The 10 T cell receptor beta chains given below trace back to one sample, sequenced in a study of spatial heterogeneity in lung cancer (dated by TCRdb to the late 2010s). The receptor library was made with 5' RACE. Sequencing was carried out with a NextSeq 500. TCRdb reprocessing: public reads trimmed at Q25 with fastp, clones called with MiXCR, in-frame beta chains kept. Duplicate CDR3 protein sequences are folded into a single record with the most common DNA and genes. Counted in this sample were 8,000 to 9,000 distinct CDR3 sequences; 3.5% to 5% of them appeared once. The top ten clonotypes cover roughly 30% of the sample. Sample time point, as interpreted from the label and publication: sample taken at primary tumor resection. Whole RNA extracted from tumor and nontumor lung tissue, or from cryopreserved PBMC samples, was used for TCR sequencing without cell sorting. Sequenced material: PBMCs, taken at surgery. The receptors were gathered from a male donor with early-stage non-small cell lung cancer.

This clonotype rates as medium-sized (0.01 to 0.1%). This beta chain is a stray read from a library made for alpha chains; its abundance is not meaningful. The CDR3 loop reads CASSNDWFKGPQHF. CDR3 sequence (DNA): TGTGCCAGCAGCAACGACTGGTTTAAGGGTCCCCAGCATTTT. The rearrangement links TRBV6-2 or TRBV6-3 to TRBJ1-5; no firm D call. This CDR3 comprises 14 residues. CDR1 is MNHEY, CDR2 SVGEGT, per germline. V was pared by 6 bases and J by 10 bases, with 19 bases between.

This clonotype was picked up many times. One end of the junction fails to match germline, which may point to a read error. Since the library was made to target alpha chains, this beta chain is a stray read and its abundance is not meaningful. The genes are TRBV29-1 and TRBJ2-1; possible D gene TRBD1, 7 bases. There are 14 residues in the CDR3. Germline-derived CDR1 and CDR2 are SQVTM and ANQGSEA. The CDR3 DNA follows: TGCAGCGTCGAAGGAGGGGGCGTCTACAATGAGCAGTTCTTC. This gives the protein CSVEGGGVYNEQFF.

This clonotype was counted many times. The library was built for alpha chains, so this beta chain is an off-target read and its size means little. The CDR3 loop reads CASSLRRYNQPQHF. The CDR3 DNA is TGTGCCAGCAGTCTCAGACGGTACAATCAGCCCCAGCATTTT. The chain employs TRBV6-5 and TRBJ1-5; D is uncertain. The CDR3 has 14 residues. V dropped 5 bases and J dropped 3 bases, with 11 bases sitting between them. Germline V CDR1 and CDR2: MNHEY, SVGAGI.

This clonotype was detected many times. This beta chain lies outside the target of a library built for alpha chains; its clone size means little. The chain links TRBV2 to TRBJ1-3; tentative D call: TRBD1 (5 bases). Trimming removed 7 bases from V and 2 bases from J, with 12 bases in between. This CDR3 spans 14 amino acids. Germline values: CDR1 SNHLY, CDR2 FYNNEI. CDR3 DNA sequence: TGTGCCAGCAATCTGGGAGGGGCTGGAAACACCATATATTTT. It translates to CASNLGGAGNTIYF.

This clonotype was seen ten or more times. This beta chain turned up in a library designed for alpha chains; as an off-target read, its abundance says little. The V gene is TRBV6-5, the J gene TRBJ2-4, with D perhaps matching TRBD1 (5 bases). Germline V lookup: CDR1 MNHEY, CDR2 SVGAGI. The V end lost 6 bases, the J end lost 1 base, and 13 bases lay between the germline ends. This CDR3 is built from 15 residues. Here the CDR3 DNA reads TGTGCCAGCAGCCCGGACATTTGGGCCAAAAACATTCAGTACTTC. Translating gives CASSPDIWAKNIQYF.

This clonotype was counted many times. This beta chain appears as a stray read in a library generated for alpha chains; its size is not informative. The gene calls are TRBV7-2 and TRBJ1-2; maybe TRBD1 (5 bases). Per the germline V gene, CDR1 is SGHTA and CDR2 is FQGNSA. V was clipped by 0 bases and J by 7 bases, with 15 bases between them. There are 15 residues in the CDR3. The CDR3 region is CASSLAGGARGGYTF. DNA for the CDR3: TGTGCCAGCAGCTTAGCCGGCGGGGCTCGAGGTGGCTACACCTTC. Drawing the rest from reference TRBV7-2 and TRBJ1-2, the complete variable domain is GAGVSQSPSNKVTEKGKDVELRCDPISGHTALYWYRQSLGQGLEFLIYFQGNSAPDKSGLPSDRFSAERTGGSVSTLTIQRTQQEDSAVYLCASSLAGGARGGYTFGSGTRLTVV.

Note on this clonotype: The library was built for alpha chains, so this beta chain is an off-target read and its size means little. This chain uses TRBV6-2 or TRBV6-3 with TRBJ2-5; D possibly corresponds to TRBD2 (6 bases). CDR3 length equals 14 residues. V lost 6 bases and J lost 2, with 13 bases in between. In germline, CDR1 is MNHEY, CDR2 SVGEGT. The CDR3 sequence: CASRRLAAQETQYF. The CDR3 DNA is TGTGCCAGCAGAAGATTAGCGGCACAAGAGACCCAGTACTTC.

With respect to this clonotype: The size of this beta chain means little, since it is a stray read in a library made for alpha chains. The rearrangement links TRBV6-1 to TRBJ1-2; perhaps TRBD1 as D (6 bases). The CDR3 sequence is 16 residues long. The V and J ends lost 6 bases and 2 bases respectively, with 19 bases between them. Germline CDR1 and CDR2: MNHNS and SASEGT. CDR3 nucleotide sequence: TGTGCCAGCAGCTACGAGGGGGGGACGGCGAACTATGGCTACACCTTC. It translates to CASSYEGGTANYGYTF.

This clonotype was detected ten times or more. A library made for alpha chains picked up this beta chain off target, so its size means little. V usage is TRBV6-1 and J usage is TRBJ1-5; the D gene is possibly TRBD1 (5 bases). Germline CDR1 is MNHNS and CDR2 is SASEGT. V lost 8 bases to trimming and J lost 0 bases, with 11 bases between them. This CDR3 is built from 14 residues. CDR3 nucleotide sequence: TGTGCCAGCCAAAGACAGATTAGCAATCAGCCCCAGCATTTT. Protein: CASQRQISNQPQHF.

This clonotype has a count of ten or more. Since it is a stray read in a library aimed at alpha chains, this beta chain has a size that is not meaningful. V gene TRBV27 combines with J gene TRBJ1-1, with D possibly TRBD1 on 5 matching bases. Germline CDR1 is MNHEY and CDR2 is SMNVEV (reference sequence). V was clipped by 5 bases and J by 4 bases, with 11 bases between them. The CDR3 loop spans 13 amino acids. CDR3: CASSLQGGTEAFF. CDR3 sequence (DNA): TGTGCCAGCAGTCTGCAGGGAGGCACTGAAGCTTTCTTT.